A selection of T cell receptor beta chains follows, all from one sample in a study of CD8 T cells in Susac syndrome. TCRdb reprocessed the immunoSEQ multiplex PCR reads with MiXCR, giving one entry per CDR3 protein. The sample has about 300,000 distinct CDR3 sequences, 89% seen once. Sequencing was carried out using CD8+ T cells from PBMCs. The receptors derive from a human donor with multiple sclerosis. Each CDR3 is given with its conserved first and last residue. D genes are given only for firm matches. Clone size is shown for a subset of rows, as once, few, many or a class of expanded clone.

>TRBJ2-1|TRBD2|NA|TRBV2
CASRVLAGEVFF
TGTGCCAGCAGGGTTCTAGCGGGAGAAGTGTTCTTC
>TRBJ2-7|TRBD2|NA|TRBV20-1
CSARDGGAGSYEQYF
TGCAGTGCTAGAGACGGGGGGGCCGGGTCCTACGAGCAGTACTTC
>TRBJ2-3|TRBD2|NA|TRBV6-2/TRBV6-3
CASSYDAGGSSSTDTQYF
TGTGCCAGCAGTTACGACGCGGGGGGATCCTCTAGCACAGATACGCAGTATTTT
>TRBJ2-7|NA|few|TRBV27
CASGLSSYEQYF
TGTGCCAGCGGGTTAAGCTCCTACGAGCAGTACTTC
>TRBJ2-1|TRBD2|NA|TRBV6-2/TRBV6-3
CASSYRSGGTNEQFF
TGTGCCAGCAGTTACCGTAGCGGGGGGACCAATGAGCAGTTCTTC
>TRBJ1-2|NA|NA|TRBV12-3/TRBV12-4
CASSLSGSSNYGYTF
TGTGCCAGCAGTTTGTCGGGCAGTTCAAACTATGGCTACACCTTC
>TRBJ2-1|NA|NA|TRBV7-3
CASSLEDAYNEQFF
TGTGCCAGCAGCTTAGAGGATGCCTACAATGAGCAGTTCTTC
>TRBJ2-5|TRBD2|NA|TRBV4-3
CASSQTSGRASGETQYF
TGCGCCAGCAGCCAAACTAGCGGGAGGGCCTCAGGAGAGACCCAGTACTTC
>TRBJ2-2|TRBD2|NA|TRBV6-6
CASGAREVKGTGELFF
TGTGCCAGCGGAGCTCGGGAGGTCAAGGGCACCGGGGAGCTGTTTTTT
>TRBJ2-7|NA|NA|TRBV11-1
CASSPRSVIYEQYF
TGTGCCAGCAGCCCCCGGAGTGTGATCTACGAGCAGTACTTC
>TRBJ2-3|NA|NA|TRBV4-3
CASSQEDLGGTQYF
TGCGCCAGCAGCCAAGAAGATCTCGGGGGTACGCAGTATTTT
>TRBJ2-2|NA|NA|TRBV28
CASSSGFSGGTNTGELFF
TGTGCCAGCAGTTCCGGCTTTAGTGGCGGAACAAACACCGGGGAGCTGTTTTTT
>TRBJ1-1|NA|NA|TRBV7-7
CASSYTQDTEAFF
TGTGCTAGCAGCTACACACAGGACACTGAAGCTTTCTTT
>TRBJ1-1|TRBD1|NA|TRBV5-4
CASSFTGEVEAFF
TGTGCCAGCAGCTTTACAGGGGAGGTTGAAGCTTTCTTT
>TRBJ1-1|NA|NA|TRBV19
CASRSLRAGLNTEAFF
TGTGCCAGTAGAAGCCTTAGGGCAGGGTTGAACACTGAAGCTTTCTTT
>TRBJ1-2|NA|NA|TRBV7-9
CASSLSGGYGYTF
TGTGCCAGCAGCTTATCCGGTGGCTATGGCTACACCTTC
>TRBJ2-3|NA|NA|TRBV7-2
CASSFWFEDSSTDTQYF
TGTGCCAGCAGCTTCTGGTTCGAAGACTCTAGCACAGATACGCAGTATTTT
>TRBJ2-5|NA|NA|TRBV5-8
CASSLEGVQYF
TGTGCCAGCAGCTTGGAGGGGGTCCAGTACTTC
>TRBJ1-2|NA|NA|TRBV27
CASSLGPGNGYTF
TGTGCCAGCAGTTTAGGTCCAGGGAATGGCTACACCTTC